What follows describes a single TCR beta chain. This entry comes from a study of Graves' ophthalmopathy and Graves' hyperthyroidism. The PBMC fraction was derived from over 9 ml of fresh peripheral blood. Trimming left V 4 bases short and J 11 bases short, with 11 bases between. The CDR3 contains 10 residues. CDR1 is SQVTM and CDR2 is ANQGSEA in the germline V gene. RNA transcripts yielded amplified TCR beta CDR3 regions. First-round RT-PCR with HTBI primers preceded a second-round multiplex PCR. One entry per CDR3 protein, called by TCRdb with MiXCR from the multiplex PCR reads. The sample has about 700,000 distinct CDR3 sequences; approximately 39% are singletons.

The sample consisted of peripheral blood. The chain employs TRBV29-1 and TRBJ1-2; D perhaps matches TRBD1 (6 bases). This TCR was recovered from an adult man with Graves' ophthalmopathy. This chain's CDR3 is CSVGKGQYTF. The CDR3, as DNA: TGCAGCGTTGGAAAGGGACAATACACCTTC.